The clone carrying this T cell receptor (beta chain) came up many times. The data stem from a study of CD8+CD57+ T cells in acquired aplastic anemia. Genomic DNA was employed as the template in profiling TCR beta VDJ and CDR3. Via MiXCR, TCRdb re-called the reads, giving one row per CDR3 protein. This repertoire shows around 200,000 distinct CDR3 sequences, 61% found once; its top ten account for over 25%. The germline V gene has CDR1 DFQATT and CDR2 SNEGSKA (reference sequence). V was pared by 3 bases and J by 7 bases, with 6 bases of the junction left unmatched. CDR3 length: 12 residues. This chain uses TRBV20-1 with TRBJ2-7, with 7 bases matching TRBD2. The TCR was taken from a human donor in good health. The sample was sorted CD4+, CD8+, or CD8+CD57+ T cells (not recorded which) from PBMCs. CDR3 residues: CSARGGGQEQYF. In nucleotides, the CDR3 is TGCAGTGCTAGGGGGGGGGGTCAAGAGCAGTACTTC.